The 21 T cell receptor beta chains below all came from one sample that was sequenced in a study of blood T cell repertoires in COVID-19. TCRdb keeps only in-frame clones here, not all; method: immunoSEQ multiplex PCR. The sample includes about 260,000 clones, roughly 86% of them seen just once. Material: peripheral blood. The receptors come from a man between 18 and 35 years old with active or convalescent COVID-19.

The V and J genes are TRBV5-1 and TRBJ2-3, with 15 positions matching TRBD2. The length of the CDR3 is 18 residues. CDR1 is SGHRS, CDR2 YFSETQ, per germline. The V segment lost 3 bases and the J segment 1 base; nucleotides outside the gene matches: 6. CDR3 bases: TGCGCCAGCAGCTCTTCGGGACTAGCGGGGGGCGGCACAGATACGCAGTATTTT. Its protein is CASSSSGLAGGGTDTQYF.

This clone was seen just once. CDR3 sequence (DNA): TGTGCCAGCACCCGAAGTTCGGGGGGGGACTACAATGAGCAGTTCTTC. It codes for CASTRSSGGDYNEQFF. The chain carries TRBV9 and TRBJ2-1, with 8 bases identical to TRBD2. With 6 bases clipped from V and 3 bases from J, the junction kept 11 bases outside the gene matches. The length of the CDR3 is 16 residues. CDR1 is SGDLS, CDR2 YYNGEE, per germline.

The chain carries TRBV6-6 and TRBJ1-6; D ambiguous. CDR1 and CDR2 (germline): MNHNY, SVGAGI (reference sequence). Trimming left V 5 bases short and J 2 bases short, with 16 bases between. CDR3 length: 17 amino acids. As DNA, the CDR3 is TGTGCCAGCAGTCAACCGTCCGGGTACACCTATAATTCACCCCTCCACTTT. It encodes CASSQPSGYTYNSPLHF.

The CDR3 loop is CASSQLITGKGNQPQHF. CDR3 coding DNA: TGCGCCAGCAGCCAATTAATAACAGGGAAAGGCAATCAGCCCCAGCATTTT. The chain recombines TRBV4-1 with TRBJ1-5; a weak D match, TRBD1 (6 bases). This CDR3 contains 17 residues. V was cut by 2 bases and J by 2 bases, with 16 bases left in between. Germline V gene sequence: CDR1 MGHRA, CDR2 YSYEKL.

This chain connects TRBV5-4 to TRBJ1-2; 7 bases line up with TRBD1. CDR3 length: 14 residues. Germline V gives CDR1 SGHNT, CDR2 YYREEE (reference sequence). After removal of 3 bases from V and 3 bases from J, the junction contained 5 bases not matched to a gene. CDR3 DNA sequence: TGTGCCAGCAGCTCCGAAGACAGGGACTATGGCTACACCTTC. Protein sequence: CASSSEDRDYGYTF.

V usage is TRBV3-1 (or the pseudogene TRBV3-2) and J usage is TRBJ2-7; the D gene is possibly TRBD1 (6 bases). CDR1 is LGHDT, CDR2 YNNKEL, per germline (reference sequence). This CDR3 comprises 12 residues. The V end lost 8 bases, the J end lost 6 bases, and 14 bases lay between the germline ends. The CDR3 DNA sequence: TGTGCCAGCCAACAGGGAGAACGCGAGCAGTACTTC. It translates to CASQQGEREQYF.

The chain carries TRBV7-3 and TRBJ2-3, with D unclear. Trimming took 2 bases from V and 4 from J, leaving 13 bases between them. This CDR3 is 15 amino acids long. Germline V gene data show CDR1 as SGHTA and CDR2 as FQGTGA. This chain's CDR3 is CASSLSVRGADTQYF. DNA for the CDR3: TGTGCCAGCAGCTTATCCGTCCGAGGAGCAGATACGCAGTATTTT.

The DNA for the CDR3 is TGTGCCACCAGCAGAGGACAGGGAAATTCACCCCTCCACTTT. It is translated as CATSRGQGNSPLHF. V usage is TRBV15 and J usage is TRBJ1-6; 7 positions match TRBD1. Trimming removed 1 base from V and 7 bases from J; junction bases left unmatched: 1. CDR3 length: 14 residues. The germline V gene encodes CDR1 LNHNV and CDR2 YYDKDF (reference sequence).

The gene calls are TRBV11-3 and TRBJ2-1, with D possibly matching TRBD1 (6 bases). Germline values: CDR1 SGHNT, CDR2 YENEEA. V was cut by 2 bases and J by 6 bases, with 14 bases left in between. This CDR3 is built from 15 residues. This CDR3 is CASSLRGRKSNEQFF. The CDR3 DNA reads TGTGCCAGCAGCTTAAGGGGGAGAAAATCCAATGAGCAGTTCTTC.

J is TRBJ2-7 and V is TRBV27; D may be TRBD2 (5 bases). Germline V gene data show CDR1 as MNHEY and CDR2 as SMNVEV (reference sequence). V dropped 5 bases and J dropped 2 bases, with 13 bases sitting between them. This CDR3 is built from 14 residues. The CDR3 loop is CASSRGPTTYEQYF. The CDR3 DNA is TGTGCCAGCAGTCGCGGGCCCACCACCTACGAGCAGTACTTC.

The chain combines TRBV6-6 with TRBJ1-1, with D perhaps matching TRBD1 (6 bases). The V end was cut by 5 bases, the J end by 7 bases, with 14 bases between. The CDR3 has 13 residues. Germline values: CDR1 MNHNY, CDR2 SVGAGI (reference sequence). CDR3 sequence (DNA): TGTGCCAGCAGTCAGATACAGGGCCTTGAAGCTTTCTTT. Its translation: CASSQIQGLEAFF.

The chain employs TRBV25-1 and TRBJ2-3, with D hard to call. CDR1 and CDR2 from the germline V gene are MGHDK and SYGVNS. The CDR3 covers 14 residues. Trimming removed 5 bases at V and 0 bases at J, with 9 bases between. CDR3 protein: CASSPEASTDTQYF. The DNA for the CDR3 is TGTGCCAGCAGTCCCGAAGCTAGCACAGATACGCAGTATTTT. The full variable domain, in which reference TRBV25-1 and TRBJ2-3 provide the parts outside the CDR3, is EADIYQTPRYLVIGTGKKITLECSQTMGHDKMYWYQQDPGMELHLIHYSYGVNSTEKGDLSSESTVSRIRTEHFPLTLESARPSHTSQYLCASSPEASTDTQYFGPGTRLTVL.

This clone was seen just once. The V call is TRBV6-7, the J call TRBJ2-7; a weak D match, TRBD1 (5 bases). TRBV6-7 is an ORF, and what it does is uncertain. The CDR3 is made up of 18 amino acids. Trimming took off 0 bases at V and 0 bases at J, with 18 bases between the two ends. The CDR3 loop reads CASSYSMLDRGLSYEQYF. The CDR3 bases are TGTGCCAGCAGTTACTCGATGTTGGATAGGGGCCTCTCCTACGAGCAGTACTTC.

V usage is TRBV12-3 or TRBV12-4 and J usage is TRBJ1-2, with 8 nucleotides matching TRBD1. This CDR3 is 12 amino acids long. V lost 6 bases, J lost 7 bases, and 4 bases stayed unmatched. The CDR3 nucleotides read TGTGCCAGCAGCCAGGGGGCAGGTGGCTACACCTTC. Its protein product is CASSQGAGGYTF.

This clone was found a few times. This chain connects TRBV2 to TRBJ1-6, with D tentatively TRBD1 (5 bases). This CDR3 contains 13 residues. With 6 bases removed from V and 6 bases from J, the gap between germline ends came to 9 bases. Germline lookup yields CDR1 SNHLY and CDR2 FYNNEI. The CDR3 nucleotides are TGTGCCAGCAGACAGGAGGGTAATTCACCCCTCCACTTT. Its translation: CASRQEGNSPLHF.

The rearrangement joins TRBV27 to TRBJ2-3, with 10 bases fitting TRBD1. Germline values: CDR1 MNHEY, CDR2 SMNVEV (reference sequence). V shed 5 bases and J 1 base; nucleotides not matched to a gene: 6. The CDR3 contains 16 residues. The CDR3 sequence: CASSLKTGGRTDTQYF. CDR3 nucleotides: TGTGCCAGCAGTCTCAAGACAGGGGGCCGCACAGATACGCAGTATTTT.

This chain links TRBV7-9 with TRBJ1-4; 11 bases fit TRBD1. The V gene end was trimmed by 5 bases and the J gene end by 1 base; junction bases not matched to a gene: 6. CDR3 size: 17 residues. Germline V gene lookup returns CDR1 SEHNR and CDR2 FQNEAQ (reference sequence). CDR3 in DNA: TGTGCCAGCAGCGCCTGGGGGACAGGGGGAACTAATGAAAAACTGTTTTTT. Translation: CASSAWGTGGTNEKLFF. The whole variable domain, filled in from reference TRBV7-9 and TRBJ1-4, reads DTGVSQNPRHKITKRGQNVTFRCDPISEHNRLYWYRQTLGQGPEFLTYFQNEAQLEKSRLLSDRFSAERPKGSFSTLEIQRTEQGDSAMYLCASSAWGTGGTNEKLFFGSGTQLSVL.

This clone was detected once. The chain combines TRBV6-2 or TRBV6-3 with TRBJ2-3; D unresolved. V was pared by 2 bases and J by 6 bases, with 9 bases between. The germline gives CDR1 MNHEY, CDR2 SVGEGT. The length of the CDR3 is 13 residues. In nucleotides, the CDR3 is TGTGCCAGCAGTTACGCCTATTGGGATACGCAGTATTTT. Amino acids: CASSYAYWDTQYF.

J is TRBJ2-3 and V is TRBV6-4; TRBD2 matches 7 bases. Losses at the gene ends were 2 bases for V and 6 bases for J; bases not matched to a gene: 5. The germline V gene encodes CDR1 MRHNA and CDR2 SNTAGT. CDR3 size: 14 residues. CDR3 DNA sequence: TGTGCCAGCAGTGACACCGGGGGGATCGATACGCAGTATTTT. Protein sequence: CASSDTGGIDTQYF.

This clone was detected a few times. The rearrangement links TRBV12-3 or TRBV12-4 to TRBJ1-3; D gene unclear. The CDR3 is 13 amino acids. V was trimmed by 3 bases and J by 4 bases, leaving 7 bases between them. The CDR3: CASSFNRGNTIYF. Here the CDR3 DNA reads TGTGCCAGCAGTTTTAATCGGGGAAACACCATATATTTT.

The chain couples TRBV6-2 or TRBV6-3 to TRBJ2-1, with a weak D call TRBD2 (6 bases). The CDR3 contains 15 residues. Germline V lookup: CDR1 MNHEY, CDR2 SVGEGT. The V end was cut by 5 bases, the J end by 5 bases, with 16 bases between. Here the CDR3 reads CASSPPWGGNNEQFF. In DNA, the CDR3 is TGTGCCAGCAGTCCCCCGTGGGGCGGGAACAATGAGCAGTTCTTC.